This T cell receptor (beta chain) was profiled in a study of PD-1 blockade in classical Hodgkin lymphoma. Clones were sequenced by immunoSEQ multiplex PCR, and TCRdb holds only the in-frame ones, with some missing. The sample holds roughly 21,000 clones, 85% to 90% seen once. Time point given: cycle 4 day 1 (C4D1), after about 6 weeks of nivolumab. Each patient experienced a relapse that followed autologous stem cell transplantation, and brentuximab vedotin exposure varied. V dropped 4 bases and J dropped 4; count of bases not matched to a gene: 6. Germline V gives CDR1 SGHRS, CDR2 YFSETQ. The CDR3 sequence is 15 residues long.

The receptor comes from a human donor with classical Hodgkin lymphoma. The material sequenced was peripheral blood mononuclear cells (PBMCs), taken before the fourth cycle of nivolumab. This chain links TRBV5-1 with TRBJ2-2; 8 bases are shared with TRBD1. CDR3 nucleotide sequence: TGCGCCAGCAGCCTCCAGGGGGCTCCCACCGGGGAGCTGTTTTTT. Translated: CASSLQGAPTGELFF.